This T cell receptor (beta chain) was observed in a study of shared clonotypes between healthy human individuals. Assay: immunoSEQ multiplex PCR; the TCRdb copy retains only in-frame clones and omits some. The table includes over a million clones, roughly 97% detected once. From germline, CDR1 is SGHRS and CDR2 YFSETQ. V was clipped by 4 bases and J by 2 bases; unmatched bases: 15. This CDR3 is 18 amino acids long. This clone has just one count. What it binds is not known. General study points: Unshared clonotypes carried lower generation probabilities than those common to all four donors.

This receptor was obtained from a man aged 25 to 40 in good health. The chain uses TRBV5-1 and TRBJ2-1; 7 positions match TRBD1. Sequences were obtained from naive CD4+ T cells sorted from blood. Subset meaning: CD45RA+ positively selected. CDR3 protein: CASSPSPRTGATYNEQFF. The CDR3 coding sequence is TGCGCCAGCAGCCCCTCTCCCAGGACAGGCGCAACCTACAATGAGCAGTTCTTC.